This TCR beta chain was obtained from a study of blood T cell repertoires in COVID-19 (dated by TCRdb to about 2020). Background for the entire study: The collaborator samples originated in the United States, Italy and Spain and spanned the acute and convalescent phases of COVID-19. A freely available public database, intended as a resource for researchers studying the immune response to SARS-CoV-2, is where the repertoires were released. The material from the prospective study consisted of cDNA or gDNA derived from T cells, B-cell-depleted T cells, or PBMCs. A de-identified subject ID, COVID-19 status, age in years and sex were almost always included in the sample metadata. Deeply sampled blood TCRbeta repertoires from subjects exposed to, actively infected with, or recovered from COVID-19 were included in the dataset. Where available, HLA class I and class II types were obtained from metadata supplied by the sample provider rather than from assay-based typing. Samples were obtained from the ongoing ImmuneRACE study (first 160 participants) and from roughly 1,300 subjects provided by 6 global collaborators. Broader findings and caveats from the paper: Clinical and demographic metadata were provided uncurated, with the amount varying by source and participant.

A remark on this clone: No cognate antigen has been identified for it. No much larger clone is present one base from it, and per-base qualities are unavailable.

TCRbeta CDR3 regions were amplified from genomic DNA using the immunoSEQ Assay, a bias-controlled multiplex PCR. Per the source publication's procedure: The number of nucleated cells in each sample was estimated by amplification of reference gene primers within the assay. Sequence reads were collapsed and filtered to measure the absolute abundance of every unique TCRbeta CDR3 rearrangement. For each sample, productive Simpson clonality was calculated as the square root of Simpson's diversity index over productive rearrangements. Drawn from immuneACCESS, this table holds only the in-frame rearrangements with V and J called that TCRdb kept. Clones are partly lost; checked studies trace under half to an unresolved V gene and leave the rest unexplained. For V, J and clone size, that table is used; D and trimming come from the DNA. The sample table holds hundreds of thousands of clones, of which roughly 85% were seen once. Jointly, the top ten make up more than 1.4% of the sample.

Trimming removed 5 bases from V and 3 bases from J, leaving 11 bases between the germline ends. Taken from cysteine to phenylalanine, the CDR3 has 13 residues. The only DNA kept is the CDR3, 39 bases in frame from the first base. CDR1 and CDR2 are read off the germline V gene (reference sequence) as SEHNR and FQNEAQ. Whole blood was collected in K2EDTA tubes by collaborating institutions according to the institutions' own protocols. For TCRbeta analysis, collaborators shipped samples in one of three forms: frozen whole blood, isolated PBMCs, or DNA extracted from either of those sample types. Material for sequencing was peripheral blood. This sequence uses TRBV7-9 and TRBJ2-7, and the D gene may be TRBD1, 5 bases matching. The sequence was obtained from a woman in her 30s with active or convalescent COVID-19. At the DNA level, the sequence is TGTGCCAGCAGCGTACAGGAGATCTACGAGCAGTACTTC. This codes for CASSVQEIYEQYF. The variable domain in full, with residues beyond the CDR3 obtained from the reference TRBV7-9 and TRBJ2-7 genes, is DTGVSQNPRHKITKRGQNVTFRCDPISEHNRLYWYRQTLGQGPEFLTYFQNEAQLEKSRLLSDRFSAERPKGSFSTLEIQRTEQGDSAMYLCASSVQEIYEQYFGPGTRLTVT.